This T cell receptor beta chain was profiled in a study of blood T cell repertoires in COVID-19. CDR3 length equals 13 residues. Germline CDR1 reads SGHNT; CDR2 reads YYREEE (reference sequence). The V and J ends lost 5 bases and 6 bases respectively, with 11 bases between them. Source study methods: Amplification from reference gene primers served as the basis for estimated nucleated cell counts. Profiling relied on immunoSEQ multiplex PCR, and the TCRdb table lists in-frame clones only, not all of them. V and J calls and clone size follow that table, whereas D and trimming were derived from the DNA. The sample has hundreds of thousands of clones, 85% to 90% seen once; the top ten hold 1.3%.

This receptor was obtained from a man aged 70 or older with acute or convalescent COVID-19. The sample consisted of peripheral blood. The genes are TRBV5-4 and TRBJ2-2; D might be TRBD2 (6 bases). CDR3 coding DNA: TGTGCCAGCAGGCCGTGGGGGGCCGGGGAGCTGTTTTTT. This translates into CASRPWGAGELFF.